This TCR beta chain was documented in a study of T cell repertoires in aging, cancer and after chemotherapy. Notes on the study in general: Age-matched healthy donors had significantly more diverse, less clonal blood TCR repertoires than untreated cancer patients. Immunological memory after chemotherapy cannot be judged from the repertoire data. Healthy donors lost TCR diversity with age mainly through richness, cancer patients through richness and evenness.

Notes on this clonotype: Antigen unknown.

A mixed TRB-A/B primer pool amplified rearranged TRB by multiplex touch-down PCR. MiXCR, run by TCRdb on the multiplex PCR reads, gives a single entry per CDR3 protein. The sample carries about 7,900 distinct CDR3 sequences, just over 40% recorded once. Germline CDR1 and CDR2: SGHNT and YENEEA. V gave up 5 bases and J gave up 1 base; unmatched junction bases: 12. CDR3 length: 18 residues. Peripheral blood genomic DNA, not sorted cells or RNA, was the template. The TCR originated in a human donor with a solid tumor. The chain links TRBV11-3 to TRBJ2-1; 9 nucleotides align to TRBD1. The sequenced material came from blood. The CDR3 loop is CASSRTGVRIVSYNEQFF. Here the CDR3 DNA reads TGTGCCAGCAGCCGGACAGGGGTAAGAATTGTTTCCTACAATGAGCAGTTCTTC.